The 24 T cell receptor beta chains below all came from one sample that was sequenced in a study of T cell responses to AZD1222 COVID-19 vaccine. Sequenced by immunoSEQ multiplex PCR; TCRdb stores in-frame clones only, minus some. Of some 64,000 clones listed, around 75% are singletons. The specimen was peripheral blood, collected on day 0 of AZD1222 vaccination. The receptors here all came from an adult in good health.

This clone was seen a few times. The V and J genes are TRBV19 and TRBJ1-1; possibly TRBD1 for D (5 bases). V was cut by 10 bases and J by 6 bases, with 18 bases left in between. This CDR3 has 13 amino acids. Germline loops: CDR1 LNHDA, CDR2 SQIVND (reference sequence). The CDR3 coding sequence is TGTGCCACCTCCCAGGGTGACTTCCCTGAAGCTTTCTTT. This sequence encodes CATSQGDFPEAFF.

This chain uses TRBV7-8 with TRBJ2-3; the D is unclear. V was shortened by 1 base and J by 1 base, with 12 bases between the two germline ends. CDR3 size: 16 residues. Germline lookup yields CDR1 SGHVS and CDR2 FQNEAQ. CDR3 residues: CASSLEGRTGTDTQYF. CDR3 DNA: TGTGCCAGCAGCTTAGAGGGCAGGACCGGCACAGATACGCAGTATTTT.

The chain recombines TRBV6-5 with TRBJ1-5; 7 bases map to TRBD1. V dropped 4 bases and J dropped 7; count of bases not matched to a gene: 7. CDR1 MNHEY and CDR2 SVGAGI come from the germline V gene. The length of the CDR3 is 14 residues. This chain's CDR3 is CASSSDRVLQPQHF. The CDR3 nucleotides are TGTGCCAGCAGTTCTGACAGGGTGCTCCAGCCCCAGCATTTT.

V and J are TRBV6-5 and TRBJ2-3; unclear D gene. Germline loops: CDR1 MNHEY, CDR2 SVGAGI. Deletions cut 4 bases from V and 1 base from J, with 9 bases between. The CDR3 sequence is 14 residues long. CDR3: CASSSPLGTDTQYF. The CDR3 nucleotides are TGTGCCAGCAGTTCTCCCCTAGGCACAGATACGCAGTATTTT.

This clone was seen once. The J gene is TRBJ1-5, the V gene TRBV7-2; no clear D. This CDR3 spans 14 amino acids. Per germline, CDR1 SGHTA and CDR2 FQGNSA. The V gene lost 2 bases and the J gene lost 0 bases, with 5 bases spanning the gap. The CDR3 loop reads CASSLLDSNQPQHF. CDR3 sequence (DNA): TGTGCCAGCAGCTTACTCGATAGCAATCAGCCCCAGCATTTT.

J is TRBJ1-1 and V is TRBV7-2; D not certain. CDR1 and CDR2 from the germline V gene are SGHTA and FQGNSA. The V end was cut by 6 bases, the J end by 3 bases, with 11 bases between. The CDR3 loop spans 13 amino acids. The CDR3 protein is CASSPGMDTEAFF. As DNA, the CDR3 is TGTGCCAGCAGTCCCGGCATGGACACTGAAGCTTTCTTT.

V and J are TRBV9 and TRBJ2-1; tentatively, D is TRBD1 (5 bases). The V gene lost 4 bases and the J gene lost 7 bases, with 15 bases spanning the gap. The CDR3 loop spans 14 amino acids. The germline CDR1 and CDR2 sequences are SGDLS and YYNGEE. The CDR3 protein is CASSKESDRNEQFF. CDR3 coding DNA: TGTGCCAGCAGCAAAGAAAGCGACAGAAATGAGCAGTTCTTC.

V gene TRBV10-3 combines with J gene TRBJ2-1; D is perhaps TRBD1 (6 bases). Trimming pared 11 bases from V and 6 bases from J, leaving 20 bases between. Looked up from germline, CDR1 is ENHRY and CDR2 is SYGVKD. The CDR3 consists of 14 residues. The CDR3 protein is CAYRTAGERNEQFF. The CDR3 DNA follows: TGTGCCTATCGGACGGCAGGGGAACGCAATGAGCAGTTCTTC.

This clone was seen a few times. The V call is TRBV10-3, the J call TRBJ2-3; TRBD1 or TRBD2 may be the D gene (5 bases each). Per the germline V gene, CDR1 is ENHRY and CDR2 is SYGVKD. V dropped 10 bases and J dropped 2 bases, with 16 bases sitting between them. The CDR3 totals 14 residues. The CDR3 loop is CATWDGRDTDTQYF. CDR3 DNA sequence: TGTGCCACCTGGGACGGACGGGACACAGATACGCAGTATTTT.

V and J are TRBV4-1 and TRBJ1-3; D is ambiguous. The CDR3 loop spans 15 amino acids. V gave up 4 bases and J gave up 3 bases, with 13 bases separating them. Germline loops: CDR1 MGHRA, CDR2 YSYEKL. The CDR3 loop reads CASSLAPDLGNTIYF. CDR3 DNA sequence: TGCGCCAGCAGCCTCGCCCCGGACCTTGGAAACACCATATATTTT.

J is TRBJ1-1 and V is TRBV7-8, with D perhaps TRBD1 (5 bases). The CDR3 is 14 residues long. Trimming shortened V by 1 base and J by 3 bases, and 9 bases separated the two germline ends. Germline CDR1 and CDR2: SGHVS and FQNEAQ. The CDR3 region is CASSLGLGDTEAFF. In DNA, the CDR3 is TGTGCCAGCAGCTTAGGATTAGGGGACACTGAAGCTTTCTTT.

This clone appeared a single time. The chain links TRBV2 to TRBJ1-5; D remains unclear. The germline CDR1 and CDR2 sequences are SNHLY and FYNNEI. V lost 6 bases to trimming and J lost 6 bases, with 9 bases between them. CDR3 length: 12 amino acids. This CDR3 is CASRGTGQPQHF. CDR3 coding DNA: TGTGCCAGCAGGGGAACGGGTCAGCCCCAGCATTTT.

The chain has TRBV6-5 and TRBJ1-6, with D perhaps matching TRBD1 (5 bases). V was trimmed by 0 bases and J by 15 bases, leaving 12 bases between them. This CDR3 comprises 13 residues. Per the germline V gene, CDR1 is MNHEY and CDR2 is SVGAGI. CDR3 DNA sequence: TGTGCCAGCAGTTACTCGAACGGGGGGGACCTCCACTTT. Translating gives CASSYSNGGDLHF.

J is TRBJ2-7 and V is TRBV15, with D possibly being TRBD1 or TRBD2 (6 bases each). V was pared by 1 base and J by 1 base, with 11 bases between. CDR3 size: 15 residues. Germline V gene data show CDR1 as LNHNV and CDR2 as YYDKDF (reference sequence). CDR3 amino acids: CATSRALGGSYEQYF. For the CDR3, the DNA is TGTGCCACCAGCAGAGCCCTAGGGGGGTCCTACGAGCAGTACTTC.

Here the CDR3 DNA reads TGCGCCAGCAGCCCCGGGTGGGGTAGCAATCAGCCCCAGCATTTT. It yields the protein CASSPGWGSNQPQHF. V usage is TRBV4-3 and J usage is TRBJ1-5; no clear D. Trimming left V 4 bases short and J 0 bases short, with 10 bases between. Germline V CDR1 and CDR2: LGHNA, YSLEER. This CDR3 spans 15 amino acids.

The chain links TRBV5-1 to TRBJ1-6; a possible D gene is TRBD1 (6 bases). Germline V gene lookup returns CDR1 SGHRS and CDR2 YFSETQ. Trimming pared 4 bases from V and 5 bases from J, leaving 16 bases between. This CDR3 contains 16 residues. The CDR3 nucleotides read TGCGCCAGCAGCCCCGACCCCAGGGGCAATAATTCACCCCTCCACTTT. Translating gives CASSPDPRGNNSPLHF. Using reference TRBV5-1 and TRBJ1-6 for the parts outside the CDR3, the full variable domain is KAGVTQTPRYLIKTRGQQVTLSCSPISGHRSVSWYQQTPGQGLQFLFEYFSETQRNKGNFPGRFSGRQFSNSRSEMNVSTLELGDSALYLCASSPDPRGNNSPLHFGNGTRLTVT.

This CDR3 reads CASSLALMNTEAFF. CDR3 in DNA: TGTGCCAGCAGCTTGGCCCTAATGAACACTGAAGCTTTCTTT. V and J are TRBV5-4 and TRBJ1-1; D ambiguous. The CDR3 consists of 14 residues. V gave up 0 bases and J gave up 0 bases, with 6 bases separating them. Germline values: CDR1 SGHNT, CDR2 YYREEE (reference sequence).

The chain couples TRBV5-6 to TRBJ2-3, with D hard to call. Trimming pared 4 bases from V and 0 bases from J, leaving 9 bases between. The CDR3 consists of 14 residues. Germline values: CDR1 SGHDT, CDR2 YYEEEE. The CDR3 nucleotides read TGTGCCAGCAGCCCCGGGCCTAGCACAGATACGCAGTATTTT. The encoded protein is CASSPGPSTDTQYF. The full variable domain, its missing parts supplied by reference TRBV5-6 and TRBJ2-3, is DAGVTQSPTHLIKTRGQQVTLRCSPKSGHDTVSWYQQALGQGPQFIFQYYEEEERQRGNFPDRFSGHQFPNYSSELNVNALLLGDSALYLCASSPGPSTDTQYFGPGTRLTVL.

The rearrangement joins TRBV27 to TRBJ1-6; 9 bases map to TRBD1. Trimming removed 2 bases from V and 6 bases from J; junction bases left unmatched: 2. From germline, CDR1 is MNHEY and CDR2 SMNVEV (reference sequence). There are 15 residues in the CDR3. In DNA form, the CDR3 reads TGTGCCAGCAGTTTAGGGACAGGGCTTAATTCACCCCTCCACTTT. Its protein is CASSLGTGLNSPLHF.

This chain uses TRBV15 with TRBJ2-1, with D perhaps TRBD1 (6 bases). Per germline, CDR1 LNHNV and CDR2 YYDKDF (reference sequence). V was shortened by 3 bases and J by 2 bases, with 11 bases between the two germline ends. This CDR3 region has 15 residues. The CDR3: CATSRETGPYNEQFF. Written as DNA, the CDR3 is TGTGCCACCAGCAGGGAGACAGGACCCTACAATGAGCAGTTCTTC.

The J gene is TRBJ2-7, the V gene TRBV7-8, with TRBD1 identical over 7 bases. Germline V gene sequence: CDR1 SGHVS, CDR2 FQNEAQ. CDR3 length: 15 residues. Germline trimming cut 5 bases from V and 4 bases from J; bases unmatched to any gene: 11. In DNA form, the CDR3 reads TGTGCCAGCAGCCCCCAGGGGGTAGGCAGTTACGAGCAGTACTTC. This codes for CASSPQGVGSYEQYF.

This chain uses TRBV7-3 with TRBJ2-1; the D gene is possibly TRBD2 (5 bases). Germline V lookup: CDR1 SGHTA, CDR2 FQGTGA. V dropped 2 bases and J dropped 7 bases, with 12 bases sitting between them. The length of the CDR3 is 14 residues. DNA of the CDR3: TGTGCCAGCAGCTTAGGGTTTGGGGAGAATGAGCAGTTCTTC. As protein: CASSLGFGENEQFF.

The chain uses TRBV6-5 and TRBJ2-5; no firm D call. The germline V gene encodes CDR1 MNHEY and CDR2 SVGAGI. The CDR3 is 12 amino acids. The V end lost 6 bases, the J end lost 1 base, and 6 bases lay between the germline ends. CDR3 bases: TGTGCCAGCAGGGCGAGCCAAGAGACCCAGTACTTC. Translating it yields CASRASQETQYF.

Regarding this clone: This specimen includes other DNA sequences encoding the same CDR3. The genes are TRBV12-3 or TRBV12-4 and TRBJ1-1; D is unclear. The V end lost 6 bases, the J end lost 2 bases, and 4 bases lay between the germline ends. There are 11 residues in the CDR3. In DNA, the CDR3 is TGTGCCAGCAGCCCCAACACTGAAGCTTTCTTT. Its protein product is CASSPNTEAFF.